A single sample gave rise to the 13 T cell receptor beta chains below, sequenced in a study of blood T cell repertoires in COVID-19. Profiled with immunoSEQ multiplex PCR; TCRdb holds only in-frame clones, not every one. The data contain around 130,000 clones, approximately 84% of them singletons. Material: peripheral blood. The receptors stem from an older woman with acute or convalescent COVID-19.

This clone was counted between two and nine times. The V call is TRBV4-2, the J call TRBJ2-7, with D maybe TRBD1 (5 bases). The CDR3 spans 13 residues. Trimming removed 0 bases from V and 8 bases from J, with 11 bases in between. Germline loops: CDR1 LGHNA, CDR2 YNFKEQ. The CDR3 reads CASSQEASGKQYF. CDR3 in DNA: TGTGCCAGCAGCCAAGAAGCTTCAGGGAAGCAGTACTTC.

The count of this clone is one. V is TRBV5-1 and J is TRBJ1-1; no definite D call. Germline V gene sequence: CDR1 SGHRS, CDR2 YFSETQ. The CDR3 is made up of 14 amino acids. Trimming shortened V by 0 bases and J by 1 base, and 7 bases separated the two germline ends. CDR3 in DNA: TGCGCCAGCAGCTTGGACACATGGAACACTGAAGCTTTCTTT. Protein: CASSLDTWNTEAFF.

The chain employs TRBV5-1 and TRBJ2-5; TRBD1 is a possible D gene (5 bases). Trimming pared 3 bases from V and 7 bases from J, leaving 13 bases between. From germline, CDR1 is SGHRS and CDR2 YFSETQ. The CDR3 sequence is 13 residues long. CDR3 in amino acids: CASSSSQGRTQYF. DNA for the CDR3: TGCGCCAGCAGCTCTAGTCAGGGCCGGACCCAGTACTTC.

CDR3 nucleotide sequence: TGTGCCATCAGTGAGTCGTACGGGGTTTCGGGTCAGCCCCAGCATTTT. It encodes CAISESYGVSGQPQHF. The V and J genes are TRBV10-3 and TRBJ1-5, with D hard to call. This CDR3 region has 16 residues. With 0 bases removed from V and 6 bases from J, the gap between germline ends came to 15 bases. CDR1 and CDR2 (germline): ENHRY, SYGVKD.

The chain uses TRBV3-1 (or the pseudogene TRBV3-2) and TRBJ2-2; TRBD2 agrees at 10 bases. This CDR3 spans 17 amino acids. Unmatched junction bases numbered 8, after V lost 0 bases and J lost 7 bases. The V gene's germline CDR1 is LGHDT and CDR2 YNNKEL (reference sequence). CDR3 sequence: CASSQERHSGGSGELFF. The CDR3 DNA reads TGTGCCAGCAGCCAAGAGAGGCATAGCGGGGGGAGCGGGGAGCTGTTTTTT.

The chain links TRBV19 to TRBJ1-2; D might be TRBD1 (5 bases). V lost 5 bases and J 7 bases, leaving 17 bases between the germline ends. Germline loops: CDR1 LNHDA, CDR2 SQIVND (reference sequence). This CDR3 has 14 amino acids. CDR3 sequence (DNA): TGTGCCAGTAGTTCCCCCGGAGGGGAACTTGGCTACACCTTC. It translates to CASSSPGGELGYTF.

J is TRBJ1-4 and V is TRBV6-6; no clear D. Germline CDR1 is MNHNY and CDR2 is SVGAGI (reference sequence). The V gene lost 4 bases and the J gene lost 3 bases, with 12 bases spanning the gap. The CDR3 runs 15 residues. This CDR3 reads CASSSMTPPNEKLFF. The CDR3 coding sequence is TGTGCCAGCAGTTCCATGACACCGCCTAATGAAAAACTGTTTTTT.

The CDR3 nucleotides are TGTGCCAGCAGCTTAGGGCCAGACACTGAAGCTTTCTTT. Translated: CASSLGPDTEAFF. V usage is TRBV7-9 and J usage is TRBJ1-1, with D unclear. The CDR3 consists of 13 residues. CDR1 is SEHNR, CDR2 FQNEAQ, per germline (reference sequence). V was shortened by 1 base and J by 3 bases, with 6 bases between the two germline ends.

The chain couples TRBV24-1 to TRBJ2-1; 10 bases align to TRBD2. CDR1 and CDR2 from the germline V gene are KGHDR and SFDVKD. The trim removed 4 bases at V and 6 bases at J, leaving 5 bases unmatched. The CDR3 has 15 residues. The CDR3 DNA reads TGTGCCACCAGTGACCTACTAGCGGGGAGCAATGAGCAGTTCTTC. It is translated as CATSDLLAGSNEQFF.

V and J are TRBV7-3 and TRBJ2-7, with TRBD2 identical over 10 bases. CDR3 size: 15 residues. V was clipped by 5 bases and J by 1 base; unmatched bases: 5. Germline V gene data show CDR1 as SGHTA and CDR2 as FQGTGA. The CDR3 DNA reads TGTGCCAGCAGCCTCAGTAGCGGGGGGTCCTACGAGCAGTACGTC. Protein product: CASSLSSGGSYEQYV.

V gene TRBV9 combines with J gene TRBJ1-3; D gene uncertain. V dropped 5 bases and J dropped 0 bases, with 6 bases sitting between them. This CDR3 is 13 amino acids long. CDR1 and CDR2 (germline): SGDLS, YYNGEE. The CDR3 DNA follows: TGTGCCAGCAGTGCCTACTCTGGAAACACCATATATTTT. Residues: CASSAYSGNTIYF.

The J gene is TRBJ1-5, the V gene TRBV30; D is unresolved. The CDR3 is 12 residues long. Germline assignment: CDR1 GTSNPN and CDR2 SVGIG (reference sequence). V lost 1 base to trimming and J lost 6 bases, with 7 bases between them. CDR3 nucleotide sequence: TGTGCCTGGAGTGGAGGAAGTCAGCCCCAGCATTTT. Its protein is CAWSGGSQPQHF. The complete variable domain, with remaining parts taken from reference TRBV30 and TRBJ1-5, reads SQTIHQWPATLVQPVGSPLSLECTVEGTSNPNLYWYRQAAGRGLQLLFYSVGIGQISSEVPQNLSASRPQDRQFILSSKKLLLSDSGFYLCAWSGGSQPQHFGDGTRLSIL.

This clone was seen only once. This chain uses TRBV15 with TRBJ1-3; D is ambiguous. Germline loops: CDR1 LNHNV, CDR2 YYDKDF (reference sequence). This CDR3 spans 15 amino acids. Trimming cost V 0 bases and J 3 bases, with 9 bases left between them. CDR3 DNA: TGTGCCACCAGCAGAGATCTCGGGATTGGAAACACCATATATTTT. Encoded protein: CATSRDLGIGNTIYF.